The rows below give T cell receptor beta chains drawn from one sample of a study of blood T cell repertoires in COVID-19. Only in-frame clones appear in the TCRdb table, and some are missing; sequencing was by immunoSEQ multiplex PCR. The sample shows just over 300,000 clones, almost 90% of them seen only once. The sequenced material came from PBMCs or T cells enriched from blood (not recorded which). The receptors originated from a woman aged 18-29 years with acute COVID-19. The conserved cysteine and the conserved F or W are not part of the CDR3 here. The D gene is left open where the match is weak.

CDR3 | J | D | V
ASSPPGQSTNSYEQY | TRBJ2-7 | TRBD1 | TRBV18
AWSRGQGNEKLF | TRBJ1-4 | TRBD1 | TRBV30
ASSQQDPNQPQH | TRBJ1-5 | - | TRBV19
ASILGTGTMTEAF | TRBJ1-1 | TRBD1 | TRBV19
AFLLNRTAIQETQY | TRBJ2-5 | - | TRBV5-1
ASSPAAALYNEQF | TRBJ2-1 | - | TRBV10-2
ASSPVFRQGGQPQH | TRBJ1-5 | TRBD1 | TRBV28
ASSQVRSGQGDNEQF | TRBJ2-1 | TRBD1 | TRBV4-1
ASSLGQNYGYT | TRBJ1-2 | TRBD1 | TRBV28
ASSNRQSQETQY | TRBJ2-5 | - | TRBV2
ASSNRQAQNEKLF | TRBJ1-4 | - | TRBV19
ASSLSGTLNTEAF | TRBJ1-1 | - | TRBV18
ASSKGIWGSYEQY | TRBJ2-7 | - | TRBV19
ASSRRLGHNEQF | TRBJ2-1 | - | TRBV7-9
ASSLPQRLRSPLH | TRBJ1-6 | - | TRBV5-8
ASSYSRETQRSDTQY | TRBJ2-3 | TRBD2 | TRBV6-2/TRBV6-3
ASSSGTGGNSPLH | TRBJ1-6 | TRBD1 | TRBV6-5
ASSLQETREAF | TRBJ1-1 | - | TRBV2
ATSDYLPGQGPTGELF | TRBJ2-2 | TRBD1 | TRBV24-1
ASSEGTGASYEQY | TRBJ2-7 | TRBD1 | TRBV6-1
ASSREDSYYEQY | TRBJ2-7 | TRBD2 | TRBV2
ASSSRGSSYNSPLH | TRBJ1-6 | - | TRBV28
ASGRVGQGEQNTEAF | TRBJ1-1 | TRBD1 | TRBV23-1
ASSGGGGRTNEKLF | TRBJ1-4 | - | TRBV5-6
ASSLSMSSYNEQF | TRBJ2-1 | - | TRBV7-7
ASSQGSGRAGNEQF | TRBJ2-1 | TRBD2 | TRBV14
ASSLEGAYEQY | TRBJ2-7 | - | TRBV11-3
ASSPLAGPSYEQY | TRBJ2-7 | - | TRBV18
ASSHDRGTSPLH | TRBJ1-6 | TRBD1 | TRBV6-5
ASSRSGEYGYT | TRBJ1-2 | - | TRBV6-5
ASETGEANTEAF | TRBJ1-1 | - | TRBV2
ATSDRQDTEAF | TRBJ1-1 | - | TRBV24-1
ASSLWTSGTIYNEQF | TRBJ2-1 | TRBD2 | TRBV7-2
ASRSLGRTDTQY | TRBJ2-3 | - | TRBV6-5
AGRREADTQY | TRBJ2-3 | TRBD2 | TRBV2
ASWGQLNTEAF | TRBJ1-1 | TRBD1 | TRBV12-3/TRBV12-4
ASSIHRTGGTEAF | TRBJ1-1 | TRBD1 | TRBV28
ASSPPNSLYSYEQY | TRBJ2-7 | - | TRBV18
ASRETGGYGYT | TRBJ1-2 | TRBD1 | TRBV10-2